This T cell receptor (beta chain) derives from a study of CD8 T cells in Susac syndrome. Sequencing of TCR beta covered CD8+ and CD4+ T cells obtained from blood. Negative isolation was applied to CD8+ and CD4+ T cells, and FACS enrichment was applied to TEMRA cells. RNA totalling roughly 0.5 to 1 ug underwent reverse transcription with random hexamers. By means of immunoSEQ multiplex PCR, TCR beta CDR3 spanning 54 Vbeta and 13 Jbeta underwent amplification. One entry per CDR3 protein results from TCRdb running MiXCR on the immunoSEQ multiplex PCR reads. The table has 78,000 or so distinct CDR3 sequences, 85% to 95% seen once. The germline CDR1 and CDR2 sequences are SGHVS and FQNEAQ. Trimming removed 5 bases at V and 14 bases at J, with 19 bases between. This CDR3 is 13 amino acids long.

The chain links TRBV7-8 to TRBJ2-1, with no clear D. The source is a human donor with multiple sclerosis. Sequencing used CD8+ T cells from PBMCs. CDR3 sequence: CASSKMSPGLEFF. CDR3 DNA sequence: TGTGCCAGCAGCAAAATGTCTCCGGGTTTGGAGTTCTTC.